A single sample gave rise to the 12 T cell receptor beta chains below, sequenced in a study of control samples from healthy donors and cancer patients. Repertoires were generated with immunoSEQ multiplex PCR, while TCRdb's copy carries only in-frame clones and drops some. In the table there are 100,000 to 150,000 clones, around 93% of which are singletons. Material for sequencing was blood. The origin of the receptors is a young man in good health.

The genes are TRBV5-1 and TRBJ1-5, with a tentative D call TRBD1 (5 bases). Trimming took off 4 bases at V and 1 base at J, with 15 bases between the two ends. Germline CDR1 is SGHRS and CDR2 is YFSETQ. The CDR3 contains 16 residues. Written as DNA, the CDR3 is TGCGCCAGCAGCCTGGGAGTCGGGGGGAGCAATCAGCCCCAGCATTTT. This sequence encodes CASSLGVGGSNQPQHF.

V usage is TRBV4-1 and J usage is TRBJ2-5, with 9 bases matching TRBD1. CDR3 length: 17 amino acids. CDR1 and CDR2 (germline): MGHRA, YSYEKL. The J segment lost 3 bases and the V segment lost 3 bases, leaving 11 bases of the junction unmatched. The CDR3 nucleotides are TGCGCCAGCAGCCACAACCTTCCCGGGACAGGGAAAGAGACCCAGTACTTC. This encodes CASSHNLPGTGKETQYF.

V is TRBV6-6 and J is TRBJ1-1, with 7 bases identical to TRBD1. The CDR3 has 15 residues. V shed 6 bases, J shed 1 base, and the junction held 8 bases outside the gene matches. Germline V gene data show CDR1 as MNHNY and CDR2 as SVGAGI (reference sequence). The CDR3 here is CASRTFDRANTEAFF. CDR3 nucleotide sequence: TGTGCCAGCAGAACCTTTGACAGGGCGAACACTGAAGCTTTCTTT.

This clone was seen once. V and J are TRBV7-8 and TRBJ2-5, with 9 bases lining up with TRBD1. The CDR3 length is 16 residues. V was pared by 0 bases and J by 5 bases, with 7 bases of the junction left unmatched. Per the germline V gene, CDR1 is SGHVS and CDR2 is FQNEAQ. The CDR3 sequence: CASSLAGQGPWETQYF. In DNA, the CDR3 is TGTGCCAGCAGCTTAGCGGGACAGGGACCATGGGAGACCCAGTACTTC.

V usage is TRBV9 and J usage is TRBJ1-3; no definite D call. The germline V gene has CDR1 SGDLS and CDR2 YYNGEE. Trimming stripped 7 bases from V and 3 bases from J, with 11 bases between. This CDR3 region has 13 residues. The CDR3, as DNA: TGTGCCAGCCGGCAAGGGTATGGAAACACCATATATTTT. Its translation is CASRQGYGNTIYF. The complete variable domain, with remaining parts taken from reference TRBV9 and TRBJ1-3, reads DSGVTQTPKHLITATGQRVTLRCSPRSGDLSVYWYQQSLDQGLQFLIQYYNGEERAKGNILERFSAQQFPDLHSELNLSSLELGDSALYFCASRQGYGNTIYFGEGSWLTVV.

The gene calls are TRBV2 and TRBJ1-5; D uncertain. This CDR3 has 15 residues. Germline CDR1 is SNHLY and CDR2 is FYNNEI. V was shortened by 6 bases and J by 0 bases, with 12 bases between the two germline ends. The CDR3 region is CASRPGVYSNQPQHF. In DNA, the CDR3 is TGTGCCAGCAGGCCCGGCGTATATAGCAATCAGCCCCAGCATTTT.

The chain recombines TRBV11-2 with TRBJ2-1; 14 nucleotides align to TRBD2. Germline V gene sequence: CDR1 SGHAT, CDR2 FQNNGV. This CDR3 is 16 amino acids long. After removal of 5 bases from V and 4 bases from J, the junction contained 4 bases not matched to a gene. DNA of the CDR3: TGTGCCAGCAGCACTCGACTAGCGGGGGGGTACAATGAGCAGTTCTTC. Its protein product is CASSTRLAGGYNEQFF.

The rearrangement links TRBV7-9 to TRBJ2-1; 9 bases map to TRBD2. The CDR3 has 16 amino acids. The V gene's germline CDR1 is SEHNR and CDR2 FQNEAQ (reference sequence). The ends lost 6 bases at V and 5 bases at J; junction bases unmatched: 11. CDR3 residues: CASRGIAGAGDNEQFF. Here the CDR3 DNA reads TGTGCCAGCAGGGGTATAGCGGGGGCTGGGGACAATGAGCAGTTCTTC. Full variable domain (outside the CDR3, taken from reference TRBV7-9 and TRBJ2-1): DTGVSQNPRHKITKRGQNVTFRCDPISEHNRLYWYRQTLGQGPEFLTYFQNEAQLEKSRLLSDRFSAERPKGSFSTLEIQRTEQGDSAMYLCASRGIAGAGDNEQFFGPGTRLTVL.

This clone was observed once. The J gene is TRBJ1-2, the V gene TRBV30; D uncertain. The CDR3 is 13 residues long. Trimming took 0 bases from V and 1 from J, leaving 6 bases between them. The germline V gene has CDR1 GTSNPN and CDR2 SVGIG (reference sequence). CDR3 nucleotides: TGTGCCTGGAGTGTCGCGGTTAACTATGGCTACACCTTC. Translation gives CAWSVAVNYGYTF.

This chain links TRBV7-9 with TRBJ1-1; D possibly corresponds to TRBD1 (6 bases). With 1 base removed from V and 6 bases from J, the gap between germline ends came to 12 bases. There are 14 residues in the CDR3. Germline values: CDR1 SEHNR, CDR2 FQNEAQ (reference sequence). In DNA form, the CDR3 reads TGTGCCAGCAGCTTAGTACAGGGAAGGTCTGAAGCTTTCTTT. Protein: CASSLVQGRSEAFF.

The chain uses TRBV5-1 and TRBJ1-3; possibly TRBD1 for D (5 bases). The V gene lost 0 bases and the J gene lost 2 bases, with 18 bases spanning the gap. The CDR3 length is 18 residues. The germline V gene has CDR1 SGHRS and CDR2 YFSETQ. Here the CDR3 reads CASSLVFSGTVAGNTIYF. CDR3 in DNA: TGCGCCAGCAGCTTGGTGTTTTCGGGGACGGTGGCTGGAAACACCATATATTTT.

This chain uses TRBV29-1 with TRBJ1-4; 7 nucleotides match TRBD1. V gave up 7 bases and J gave up 7 bases; unmatched junction bases: 15. Germline V CDR1 and CDR2: SQVTM, ANQGSEA. The CDR3 has 15 residues. The chain's CDR3 is CSASGTEIWSEKLFF. CDR3 nucleotides: TGCAGCGCCTCCGGGACAGAGATTTGGAGTGAAAAACTGTTTTTT. Complete variable domain (other parts from reference TRBV29-1 and TRBJ1-4): SAVISQKPSRDICQRGTSLTIQCQVDSQVTMMFWYRQQPGQSLTLIATANQGSEATYESGFVIDKFPISRPNLTFSTLTVSNMSPEDSSIYLCSASGTEIWSEKLFFGSGTQLSVL.